One sample yielded the 9 T cell receptor beta chains listed below, sequenced in a study of T-cell memory formation after mild COVID-19. MiXCR was run by TCRdb on the 5' RACE reads, yielding one entry per CDR3 protein. Here the sample spans roughly 410,000 distinct CDR3 sequences, 20% to 30% being singletons. Sequences were obtained from PBMCs or a T cell subset sorted from them (not recorded which). The receptors were sampled from an adult woman who had mild COVID-19 (a few samples of this study predate the infection). Cell type and time point are not known.

The chain employs TRBV5-1 and TRBJ1-5; D gene uncertain. The germline V gene encodes CDR1 SGHRS and CDR2 YFSETQ. This CDR3 has 15 amino acids. Trimming shortened V by 2 bases and J by 0 bases, and 9 bases separated the two germline ends. The CDR3 region has the DNA TGCGCCAGCAGCTTTGGTGAGAATAGCAATCAGCCCCAGCATTTT. Encoded protein: CASSFGENSNQPQHF.

This clonotype came up a few times. The chain has TRBV5-1 and TRBJ2-1, with TRBD1 matching over 7 bases. CDR1 and CDR2 from the germline V gene are SGHRS and YFSETQ. Trimming took 4 bases from V and 8 from J; bases not matched to a gene: 18. CDR3 size: 17 residues. The CDR3, as DNA: TGCGCCAGCAGCCCCTGGGACAGCAATTTCTCGAGCGATGAGCAGTTCTTC. Amino acid sequence: CASSPWDSNFSSDEQFF.

A few counts support this clonotype. The germline gene is not matched at one end of the junction; a read error may be the cause. The chain uses TRBV7-7 and TRBJ1-3; 7 positions agree with TRBD1. Germline-derived CDR1 and CDR2 are SSHAT and FNYEAQ (reference sequence). The CDR3 covers 15 residues. The CDR3 loop is CASSATGSSGNTIYF. DNA for the CDR3: TGTGCTAGCAGCGCGACAGGGAGCTCTGGAAACACCATATATTTT.

The chain combines TRBV27 with TRBJ2-3; 12 bases match TRBD2. The CDR3 totals 17 residues. In germline, CDR1 is MNHEY, CDR2 SMNVEV (reference sequence). J was trimmed by 2 bases and V by 5 bases; bases with no gene match: 8. The CDR3 bases are TGTGCCAGCAGTGACCTCCGACTAGCGGGGGCCACAGATACGCAGTATTTT. Translated: CASSDLRLAGATDTQYF.

The rearrangement uses TRBV18 and TRBJ2-7; 8 bases match TRBD2. The CDR3 extends over 15 amino acids. V was clipped by 2 bases and J by 7 bases; unmatched bases: 10. CDR1 is KGHSH, CDR2 LQKENI, per germline. The CDR3, as DNA: TGTGCCAGCTCACCAAATAGCGGGGCAGAAGTGGAGCAGTACTTC. Its translation is CASSPNSGAEVEQYF.

The V gene is TRBV6-2 or TRBV6-3, the J gene TRBJ1-1, with 11 bases identical to TRBD1. CDR1 is MNHEY, CDR2 SVGEGT, per germline. The CDR3 covers 17 residues. The trim removed 5 bases at V and 3 bases at J, leaving 11 bases unmatched. CDR3 DNA: TGTGCCAGCAGTCCTACCCCCGGGACAGGGGGGCACACTGAAGCTTTCTTT. Protein product: CASSPTPGTGGHTEAFF.

The chain uses TRBV10-3 and TRBJ2-3, with 7 bases that match TRBD1. The germline CDR1 and CDR2 sequences are ENHRY and SYGVKD. The ends lost 3 bases at V and 5 bases at J; junction bases unmatched: 5. This CDR3 region has 14 residues. The CDR3 loop is CAISDGPGGDTQYF. Written as DNA, the CDR3 is TGTGCCATCAGTGACGGACCAGGGGGAGATACGCAGTATTTT.

CDR3 DNA sequence: TGCGCCAGCAGCCAGGGTGACATAGGAAGCGTCGCTTTCTTT. This translates into CASSQGDIGSVAFF. The chain carries TRBV4-1 and TRBJ1-1; D is uncertain. Germline V gives CDR1 MGHRA, CDR2 YSYEKL. V was clipped by 3 bases and J by 11 bases, with 19 bases between them. The CDR3 runs 14 residues.

This clonotype was observed a few times. The chain is built from TRBV7-9 and TRBJ2-1, with 8 bases that match TRBD2. Germline CDR1 is SEHNR and CDR2 is FQNEAQ (reference sequence). This CDR3 spans 12 amino acids. The ends lost 5 bases at V and 9 bases at J; junction bases unmatched: 3. CDR3 sequence reads: CASSGLASEQFF. The CDR3 DNA is TGTGCCAGCAGCGGACTAGCTTCTGAGCAGTTCTTC.